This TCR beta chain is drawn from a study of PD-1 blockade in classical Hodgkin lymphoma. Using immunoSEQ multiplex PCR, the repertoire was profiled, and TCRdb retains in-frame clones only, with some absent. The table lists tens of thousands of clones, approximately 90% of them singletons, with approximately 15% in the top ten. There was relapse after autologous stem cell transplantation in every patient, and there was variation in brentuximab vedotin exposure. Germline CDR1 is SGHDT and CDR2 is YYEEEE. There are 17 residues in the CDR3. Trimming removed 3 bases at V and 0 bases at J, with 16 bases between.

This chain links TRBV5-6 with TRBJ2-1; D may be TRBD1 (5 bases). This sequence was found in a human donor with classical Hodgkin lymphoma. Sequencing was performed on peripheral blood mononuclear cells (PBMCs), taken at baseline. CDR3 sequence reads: CASSYAKRQSSYNEQFF. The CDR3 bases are TGTGCCAGCAGCTACGCCAAAAGACAGAGCTCCTACAATGAGCAGTTCTTC.